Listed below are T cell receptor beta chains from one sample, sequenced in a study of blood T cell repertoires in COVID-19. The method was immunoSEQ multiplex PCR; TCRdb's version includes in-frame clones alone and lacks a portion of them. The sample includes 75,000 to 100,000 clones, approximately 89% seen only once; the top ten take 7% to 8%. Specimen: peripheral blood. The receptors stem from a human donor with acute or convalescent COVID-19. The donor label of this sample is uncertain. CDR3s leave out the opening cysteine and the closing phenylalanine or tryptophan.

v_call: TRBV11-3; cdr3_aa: ASSSGLAGSTDTQY
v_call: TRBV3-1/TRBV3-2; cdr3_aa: ARPGGPQH
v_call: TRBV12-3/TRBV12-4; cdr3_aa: ASSAYSYEQY
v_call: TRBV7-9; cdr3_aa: ASSPWGLRGLAEQY
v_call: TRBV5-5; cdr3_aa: ASSLGTSGGITDTQY
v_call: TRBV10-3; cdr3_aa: AIRGSGTGGDGYT
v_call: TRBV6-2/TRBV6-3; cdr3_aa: ASSYIFSDSNQPQH
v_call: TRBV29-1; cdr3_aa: SVPGQSSYEQY
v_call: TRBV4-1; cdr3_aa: ASSQDRTGANTGELF
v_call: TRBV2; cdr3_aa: ASSLRQGETEAF
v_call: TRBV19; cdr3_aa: ASRRKDFNSPLH
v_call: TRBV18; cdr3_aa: ASSPPEGGRYGEKLF
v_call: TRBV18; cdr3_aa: ASSREAVGDNEQF
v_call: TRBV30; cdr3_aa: ASGQGAGNTIY
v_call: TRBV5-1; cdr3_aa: ASSLGGQSSTNEKLF
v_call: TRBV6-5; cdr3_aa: ASSPDPRDRVKF